This T cell receptor (beta chain) was observed in a study of vaccination effects on CD4 cells after COVID-19. Study at large: Post-vaccine sampling occurred a median 72 days after the second dose.

The length of the CDR3 is 13 residues. Germline-derived CDR1 and CDR2 are SSHAT and FNYEAQ (reference sequence). TCRdb keeps only in-frame clones here, not all; method: immunoSEQ multiplex PCR. The sample holds more than 55,000 clones; approximately 81% are singletons and the top ten take 4.3%. As to this clone: No antigen is known for it. Its ends do not fully match the called genes, so a read error is possible.

Broader study findings: Healthy vaccinees' vaccine-induced clones included only 1 of 255 that recognized common cold coronaviruses.

Between days 9 and 11 of culture, CD4+ T cells were separated out. It was two doses of either the BNT162b2 or mRNA-1273 vaccine that participants received. This chain links TRBV7-7 with TRBJ2-3; D remains unclear. The sample in question was CD4+ T cells from PBMCs cultured without peptide, obtained after COVID-19 vaccination. The clonotype originates from a human donor who received a COVID-19 vaccine. Written as DNA, the CDR3 is TGTGCTAGCAGCTTAGAATTCACAGATACGCAGTATTTT. Its translation is CASSLEFTDTQYF.